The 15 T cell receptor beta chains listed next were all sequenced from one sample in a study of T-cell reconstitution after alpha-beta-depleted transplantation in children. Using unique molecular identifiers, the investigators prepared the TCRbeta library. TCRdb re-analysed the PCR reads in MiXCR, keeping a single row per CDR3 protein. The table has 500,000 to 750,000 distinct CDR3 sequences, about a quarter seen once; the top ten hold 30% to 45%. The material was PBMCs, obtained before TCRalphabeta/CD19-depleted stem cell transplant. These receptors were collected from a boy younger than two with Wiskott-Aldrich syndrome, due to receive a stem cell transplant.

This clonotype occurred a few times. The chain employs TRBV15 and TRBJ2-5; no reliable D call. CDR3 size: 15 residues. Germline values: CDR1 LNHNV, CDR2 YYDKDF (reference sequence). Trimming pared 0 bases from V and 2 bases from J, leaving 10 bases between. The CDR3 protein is CATSRDPRAQETQYF. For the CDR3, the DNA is TGTGCCACCAGCAGAGATCCGAGAGCACAAGAGACCCAGTACTTC. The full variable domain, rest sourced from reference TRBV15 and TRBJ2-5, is DAMVIQNPRYQVTQFGKPVTLSCSQTLNHNVMYWYQQKSSQAPKLLFHYYDKDFNNEADTPDNFQSRRPNTSFCFLDIRSPGLGDTAMYLCATSRDPRAQETQYFGPGTRLLVL.

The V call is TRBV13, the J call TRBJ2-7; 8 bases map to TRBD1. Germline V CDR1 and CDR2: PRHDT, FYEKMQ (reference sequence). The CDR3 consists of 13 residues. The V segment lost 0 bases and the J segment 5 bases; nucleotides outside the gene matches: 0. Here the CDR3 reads CASSLGDRDEQYF. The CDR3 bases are TGTGCCAGCAGCTTAGGGGACAGGGACGAGCAGTACTTC.

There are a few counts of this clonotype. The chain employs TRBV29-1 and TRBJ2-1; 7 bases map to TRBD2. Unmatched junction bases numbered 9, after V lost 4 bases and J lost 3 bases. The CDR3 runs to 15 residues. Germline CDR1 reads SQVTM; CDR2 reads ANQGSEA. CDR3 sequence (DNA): TGCAGCGTTGTGGGAGGGGCCCTATTCTACAATGAGCAGTTCTTC. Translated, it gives CSVVGGALFYNEQFF.

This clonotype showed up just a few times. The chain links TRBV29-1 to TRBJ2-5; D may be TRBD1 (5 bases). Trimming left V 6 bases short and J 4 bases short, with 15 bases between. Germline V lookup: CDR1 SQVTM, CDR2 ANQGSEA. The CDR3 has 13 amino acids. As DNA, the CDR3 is TGCAGCGTAAGACAGAGATTTCTAGAGACCCAGTACTTC. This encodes CSVRQRFLETQYF.

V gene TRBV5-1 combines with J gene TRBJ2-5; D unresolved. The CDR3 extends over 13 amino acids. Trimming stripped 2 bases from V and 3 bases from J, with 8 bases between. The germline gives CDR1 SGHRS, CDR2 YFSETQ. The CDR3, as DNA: TGCGCCAGCAGCTTCTGGCAGAAAGAGACCCAGTACTTC. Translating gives CASSFWQKETQYF.

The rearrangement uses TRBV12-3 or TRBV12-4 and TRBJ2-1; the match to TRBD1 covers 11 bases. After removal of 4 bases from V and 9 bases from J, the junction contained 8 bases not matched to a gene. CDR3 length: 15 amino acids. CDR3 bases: TGTGCCAGCAGTTACCGGGACAGGGGGTATCTTGAGCAGTTCTTC. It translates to CASSYRDRGYLEQFF.

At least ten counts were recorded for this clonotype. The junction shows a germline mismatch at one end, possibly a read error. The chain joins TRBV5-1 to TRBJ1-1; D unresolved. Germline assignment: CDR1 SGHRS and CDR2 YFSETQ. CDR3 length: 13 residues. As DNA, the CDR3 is TGTGCCAGCAGCCCTGGACCGAACACTGAAGCTTTCTTT. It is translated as CASSPGPNTEAFF.

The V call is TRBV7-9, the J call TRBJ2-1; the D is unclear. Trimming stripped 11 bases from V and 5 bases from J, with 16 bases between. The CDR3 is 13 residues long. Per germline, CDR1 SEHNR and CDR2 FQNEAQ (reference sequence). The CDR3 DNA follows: TGTGCCGCCAGGAACGACCCTAACAATGAGCAGTTCTTC. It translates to CAARNDPNNEQFF.

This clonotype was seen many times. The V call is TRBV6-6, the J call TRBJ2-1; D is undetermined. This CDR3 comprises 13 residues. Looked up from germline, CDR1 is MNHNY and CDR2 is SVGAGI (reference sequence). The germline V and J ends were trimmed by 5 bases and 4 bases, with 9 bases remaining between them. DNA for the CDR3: TGTGCCAGCAGTCCGTCGGCGTACAATGAGCAGTTCTTC. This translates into CASSPSAYNEQFF.

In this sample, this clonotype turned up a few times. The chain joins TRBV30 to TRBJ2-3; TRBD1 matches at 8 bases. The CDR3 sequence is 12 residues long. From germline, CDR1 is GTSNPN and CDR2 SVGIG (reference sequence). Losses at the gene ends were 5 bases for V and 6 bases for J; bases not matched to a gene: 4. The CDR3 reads CAWSPGGDTQYF. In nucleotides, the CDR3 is TGTGCCTGGTCTCCAGGGGGCGATACGCAGTATTTT.

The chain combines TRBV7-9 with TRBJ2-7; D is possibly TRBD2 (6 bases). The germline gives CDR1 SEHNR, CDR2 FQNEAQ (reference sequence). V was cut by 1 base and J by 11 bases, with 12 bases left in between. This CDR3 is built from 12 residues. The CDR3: CASSLEGTVKYF. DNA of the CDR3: TGTGCCAGCAGCTTAGAGGGGACTGTCAAGTACTTC. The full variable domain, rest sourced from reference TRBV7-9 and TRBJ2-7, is DTGVSQNPRHKITKRGQNVTFRCDPISEHNRLYWYRQTLGQGPEFLTYFQNEAQLEKSRLLSDRFSAERPKGSFSTLEIQRTEQGDSAMYLCASSLEGTVKYFGPGTRLTVT.

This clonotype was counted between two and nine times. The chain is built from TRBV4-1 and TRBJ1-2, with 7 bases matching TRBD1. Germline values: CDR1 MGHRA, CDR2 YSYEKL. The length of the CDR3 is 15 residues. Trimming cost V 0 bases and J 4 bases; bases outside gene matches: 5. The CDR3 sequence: CASSQEWNRGYGYTF. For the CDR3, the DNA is TGCGCCAGCAGCCAAGAATGGAACAGGGGCTATGGCTACACCTTC.

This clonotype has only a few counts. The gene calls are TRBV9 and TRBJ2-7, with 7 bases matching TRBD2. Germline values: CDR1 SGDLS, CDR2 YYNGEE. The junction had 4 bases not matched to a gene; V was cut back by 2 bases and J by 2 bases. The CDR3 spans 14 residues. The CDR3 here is CASSVREYPYEQYF. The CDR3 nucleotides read TGTGCCAGCAGCGTGCGGGAGTACCCCTACGAGCAGTACTTC.

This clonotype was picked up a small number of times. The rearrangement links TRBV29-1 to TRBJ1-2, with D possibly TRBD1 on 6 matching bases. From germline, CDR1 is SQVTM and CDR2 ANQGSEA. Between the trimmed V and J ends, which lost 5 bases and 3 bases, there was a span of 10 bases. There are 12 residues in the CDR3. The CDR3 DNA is TGCAGCGTTAAGGCAGGGGACTATGGCTACACCTTC. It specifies CSVKAGDYGYTF.

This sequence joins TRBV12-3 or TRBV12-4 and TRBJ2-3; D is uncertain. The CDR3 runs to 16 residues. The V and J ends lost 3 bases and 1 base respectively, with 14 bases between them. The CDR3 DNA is TGTGCCAGCAGTTTTCGACTGAAGTTGGGCACAGATACGCAGTATTTT. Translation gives CASSFRLKLGTDTQYF.